The 17 T cell receptor beta chains below all came from one sample that was sequenced in a study of shared clonotypes between healthy human individuals. The table came from immunoSEQ multiplex PCR; TCRdb's copy has only in-frame clones and leaves some out. The data hold about 2.4 million clones, with approximately 93% observed a single time. Material: naive CD4+ T cells from PBMCs. The subset denotes: CD45RA+ positively selected. All receptors come from a man aged 18-30 years in good health. Some clones in this sample may be carry-over from other donors' samples.

The chain employs TRBV2 and TRBJ2-1; D not certain. V shed 2 bases and J shed 8 bases, with 13 bases lying between them. The CDR3 length is 14 residues. Germline values: CDR1 SNHLY, CDR2 FYNNEI. Here the CDR3 reads CASSEILRVDEQFF. The CDR3 DNA reads TGTGCCAGCAGTGAAATTTTAAGGGTCGATGAGCAGTTCTTC. The full variable domain, completed using reference TRBV2 and TRBJ2-1, is EPEVTQTPSHQVTQMGQEVILRCVPISNHLYFYWYRQILGQKVEFLVSFYNNEISEKSEIFDDQFSVERPDGSNFTLKIRSTKLEDSAMYFCASSEILRVDEQFFGPGTRLTVL.

This rearrangement joins TRBV7-2 to TRBJ2-7; a possible D gene is TRBD2 (6 bases). Between the trimmed V and J ends, which lost 6 bases and 0 bases, there was a span of 21 bases. This CDR3 comprises 17 residues. Germline V gene sequence: CDR1 SGHTA, CDR2 FQGNSA. The CDR3: CASRDSVAANSSYEQYF. CDR3 coding DNA: TGTGCCAGCAGGGATAGCGTAGCGGCGAACAGCTCCTACGAGCAGTACTTC. Drawing the rest from reference TRBV7-2 and TRBJ2-7, the complete variable domain is GAGVSQSPSNKVTEKGKDVELRCDPISGHTALYWYRQSLGQGLEFLIYFQGNSAPDKSGLPSDRFSAERTGGSVSTLTIQRTQQEDSAVYLCASRDSVAANSSYEQYFGPGTRLTVT.

The chain has TRBV4-1 and TRBJ2-1; 8 bases fit TRBD1. J was trimmed by 3 bases and V by 3 bases; bases with no gene match: 7. Germline V gene data show CDR1 as MGHRA and CDR2 as YSYEKL. The CDR3 consists of 16 residues. The CDR3 loop is CASSQSGTGLYNEQFF. The CDR3 DNA is TGCGCCAGCAGCCAGTCCGGGACAGGCCTCTACAATGAGCAGTTCTTC.

This clone was observed a handful of times. V gene TRBV30 combines with J gene TRBJ1-1; TRBD1 aligns across 7 bases. Per the germline V gene, CDR1 is GTSNPN and CDR2 is SVGIG (reference sequence). V shed 5 bases and J 8 bases; nucleotides not matched to a gene: 2. The CDR3 is 10 residues long. The CDR3 DNA reads as TGTGCCTGGGGGACAGAGGAAGCTTTCTTT. This translates into CAWGTEEAFF.

The rearrangement joins TRBV5-1 to TRBJ1-2; no reliable D call. This CDR3 has 15 amino acids. Trimming shortened V by 0 bases and J by 4 bases, and 13 bases separated the two germline ends. Per germline, CDR1 SGHRS and CDR2 YFSETQ. CDR3 DNA sequence: TGCGCCAGCAGCTTGGACGCAGCTGGAAGCTATGGCTACACCTTC. Amino acid sequence: CASSLDAAGSYGYTF.

This chain uses TRBV30 with TRBJ2-7, with TRBD1 matching over 11 bases. V shed 5 bases, J shed 7 bases, and the junction held 7 bases outside the gene matches. The CDR3 covers 13 residues. Germline CDR1 reads GTSNPN; CDR2 reads SVGIG (reference sequence). Here the CDR3 reads CAWAGQGVGEQYF. DNA for the CDR3: TGTGCCTGGGCGGGACAGGGGGTAGGGGAGCAGTACTTC.

The genes are TRBV2 and TRBJ1-1; D unresolved. CDR1 is SNHLY and CDR2 is FYNNEI in the germline V gene. The CDR3 runs 13 residues. V dropped 10 bases and J dropped 0 bases, with 12 bases sitting between them. The CDR3 DNA reads TGTGCCACCCGGGATTTTTTGAACACTGAAGCTTTCTTT. Translation gives CATRDFLNTEAFF.

The chain employs TRBV2 and TRBJ1-5, with no clear D. CDR1 and CDR2 (germline): SNHLY, FYNNEI. The CDR3 contains 14 residues. The ends were cut back, 6 bases at V and 0 bases at J, with 9 bases in the middle. CDR3 DNA sequence: TGTGCCAGCAGCGTCATGGGTAGCAATCAGCCCCAGCATTTT. It codes for CASSVMGSNQPQHF.

This clone was seen once. The CDR3 region is CASSLGDRGGSGELFF. Here the CDR3 DNA reads TGCGCCAGCAGCTTGGGCGACAGGGGAGGATCCGGGGAGCTGTTTTTT. The gene calls are TRBV5-1 and TRBJ2-2; TRBD1 aligns across 8 bases. The CDR3 is made up of 16 amino acids. Looked up from germline, CDR1 is SGHRS and CDR2 is YFSETQ. Losses at the gene ends were 0 bases for V and 6 bases for J; bases not matched to a gene: 7.

This sequence joins TRBV7-3 and TRBJ2-3; TRBD2 matches 9 bases. After removal of 5 bases from V and 0 bases from J, the junction contained 6 bases not matched to a gene. CDR3 size: 16 residues. CDR1 is SGHTA and CDR2 is FQGTGA in the germline V gene. CDR3 loop: CASSPRAGGSTDTQYF. CDR3 in DNA: TGTGCCAGCAGCCCTCGGGCGGGGGGGAGCACAGATACGCAGTATTTT.

DNA of the CDR3: TGTGCCAGCAGCCCAGGGACAGGCGTTTCGGGAGAGACCCAGTACTTC. Its protein is CASSPGTGVSGETQYF. The rearrangement joins TRBV7-9 to TRBJ2-5, with TRBD1 matching 8 bases. Germline V gene data show CDR1 as SEHNR and CDR2 as FQNEAQ (reference sequence). The CDR3 is 16 amino acids. The V and J ends lost 5 bases and 4 bases, in that order; junction bases with no gene match: 12. Supplemented by reference TRBV7-9 and TRBJ2-5, the full variable domain reads DTGVSQNPRHKITKRGQNVTFRCDPISEHNRLYWYRQTLGQGPEFLTYFQNEAQLEKSRLLSDRFSAERPKGSFSTLEIQRTEQGDSAMYLCASSPGTGVSGETQYFGPGTRLLVL.

This chain links TRBV5-1 with TRBJ2-1, with 9 nucleotides matching TRBD1. Germline lookup yields CDR1 SGHRS and CDR2 YFSETQ. Losses at the gene ends were 4 bases for V and 4 bases for J; bases not matched to a gene: 6. The CDR3 loop spans 15 amino acids. The CDR3 loop is CASSLGQGWYNEQFF. The CDR3 DNA follows: TGCGCCAGCAGCCTCGGACAGGGGTGGTACAATGAGCAGTTCTTC.

The chain combines TRBV19 with TRBJ1-5, with D perhaps TRBD1 (5 bases). Trimming cost V 8 bases and J 6 bases, with 23 bases left between them. There are 16 residues in the CDR3. Germline values: CDR1 LNHDA, CDR2 SQIVND (reference sequence). CDR3 DNA: TGTGCCAGTGGACCCGTAGGGGTAGGGAGAGGTCAGCCCCAGCATTTT. Translating gives CASGPVGVGRGQPQHF.

The chain joins TRBV7-3 to TRBJ2-1; TRBD2 matches 13 bases. This CDR3 has 13 residues. Per germline, CDR1 SGHTA and CDR2 FQGTGA. V dropped 9 bases and J dropped 8; count of bases not matched to a gene: 4. The CDR3 nucleotides read TGTGCCAGAGGACTAGCGGGAGCGTATGAGCAGTTCTTC. It codes for CARGLAGAYEQFF. The variable domain in full, with the rest retrieved from reference TRBV7-3 and TRBJ2-1, is GAGVSQTPSNKVTEKGKYVELRCDPISGHTALYWYRQSLGQGPEFLIYFQGTGAADDSGLPNDRFFAVRPEGSVSTLKIQRTERGDSAVYLCARGLAGAYEQFFGPGTRLTVL.

On this clone: The same CDR3 arises from other DNA sequences in this sample as well. The CDR3 DNA is TGTGCCAGCTCACCAGGGACAGGGGAGGATGGCTACACCTTC. As protein: CASSPGTGEDGYTF. The genes are TRBV18 and TRBJ1-2, with 10 bases aligning to TRBD1. V lost 2 bases and J lost 6; bases outside the gene matches: 3. Germline-derived CDR1 and CDR2 are KGHSH and LQKENI. The CDR3 consists of 14 residues. The whole variable domain, remainder taken from reference TRBV18 and TRBJ1-2, is NAGVMQNPRHLVRRRGQEARLRCSPMKGHSHVYWYRQLPEEGLKFMVYLQKENIIDESGMPKERFSAEFPKEGPSILRIQQVVRGDSAAYFCASSPGTGEDGYTFGSGTRLTVV.

CDR3 coding DNA: TGTGCCAGCAGTTCCTCTGGGCTAGCGTACCAAGAGACCCAGTACTTC. Translating it yields CASSSSGLAYQETQYF. The chain is built from TRBV6-5 and TRBJ2-5, with a tentative D call TRBD2 (6 bases). The CDR3 contains 16 residues. In germline, CDR1 is MNHEY, CDR2 SVGAGI. Trimming shortened V by 4 bases and J by 0 bases, and 15 bases separated the two germline ends.

The V gene is TRBV10-3, the J gene TRBJ2-1; perhaps TRBD2 as D (5 bases). The CDR3 contains 17 residues. Germline values: CDR1 ENHRY, CDR2 SYGVKD. V lost 3 bases and J lost 0, with 15 bases in between. The CDR3 is CAISELIPGNSYNEQFF. Written as DNA, the CDR3 is TGTGCCATCAGTGAATTGATACCCGGGAACTCCTACAATGAGCAGTTCTTC.